What follows are 14 T cell receptor beta chains derived from one specimen sequenced in a study of cytomegalovirus exposure and HLA in healthy donors. PCR primers comprised 60 Vbeta and 13 Jbeta primers. TCRdb keeps only in-frame clones here, not all; method: immunoSEQ multiplex PCR. The sample lists 150,000 to 200,000 clones, approximately 80% seen once, with 6.3% in the top ten. Material for sequencing was PBMCs. These TCRs come from a male donor in good health and CMV-seropositive.

The CDR3 bases are TGTGCCAGCAGCTCTTGGGACAGGGCTAAGACCCAGTACTTC. This encodes CASSSWDRAKTQYF. The V and J genes are TRBV7-8 and TRBJ2-5, with 9 nucleotides matching TRBD1. The ends lost 4 bases at V and 6 bases at J; junction bases unmatched: 6. CDR3 length: 14 residues. From germline, CDR1 is SGHVS and CDR2 FQNEAQ.

V gene TRBV7-2 combines with J gene TRBJ2-3; possible D gene TRBD2, 6 bases. V was cut by 6 bases and J by 6 bases, with 22 bases left in between. CDR1 is SGHTA and CDR2 is FQGNSA in the germline V gene. The CDR3 runs to 16 residues. CDR3 nucleotide sequence: TGTGCCAGCAGAGAGCGGGCTAGCTCGGACCGGGATACGCAGTATTTT. It translates to CASRERASSDRDTQYF. The full variable domain, in which reference TRBV7-2 and TRBJ2-3 provide the parts outside the CDR3, is GAGVSQSPSNKVTEKGKDVELRCDPISGHTALYWYRQSLGQGLEFLIYFQGNSAPDKSGLPSDRFSAERTGGSVSTLTIQRTQQEDSAVYLCASRERASSDRDTQYFGPGTRLTVL.

The genes are TRBV4-3 and TRBJ2-5; 12 nucleotides align to TRBD2. The CDR3 length is 17 residues. V was pared by 4 bases and J by 5 bases, with 11 bases of the junction left unmatched. Germline V gene data show CDR1 as LGHNA and CDR2 as YSLEER. CDR3 sequence reads: CASSRGGASGRAETQYF. The CDR3 DNA reads as TGCGCCAGCAGCCGCGGCGGGGCTAGCGGGAGGGCGGAGACCCAGTACTTC.

The table lists this clone with a count of one. This chain uses TRBV19 with TRBJ2-1; 12 bases are shared with TRBD2. Germline V gives CDR1 LNHDA, CDR2 SQIVND (reference sequence). The CDR3 runs 17 residues. V dropped 1 base and J dropped 1; count of bases not matched to a gene: 2. This CDR3 is CASSIGLAGVSYNEQFF. CDR3 DNA sequence: TGTGCCAGTAGTATAGGACTAGCGGGAGTTTCCTACAATGAGCAGTTCTTC.

V gene TRBV18 combines with J gene TRBJ2-7; D might be TRBD1 (6 bases). The CDR3 consists of 15 residues. V dropped 1 base and J dropped 5 bases, with 15 bases sitting between them. Germline V gene lookup returns CDR1 KGHSH and CDR2 LQKENI. In nucleotides, the CDR3 is TGTGCCAGCTCACCACTACAGGGAAATCCTGACGAGCAGTACTTC. This sequence encodes CASSPLQGNPDEQYF. The variable domain in full, completed from reference TRBV18 and TRBJ2-7, reads NAGVMQNPRHLVRRRGQEARLRCSPMKGHSHVYWYRQLPEEGLKFMVYLQKENIIDESGMPKERFSAEFPKEGPSILRIQQVVRGDSAAYFCASSPLQGNPDEQYFGPGTRLTVT.

Written as DNA, the CDR3 is TGTGCCAGCAGGGAGTGGGTGGGAGCCCTCCACTTT. Encoded protein: CASREWVGALHF. V usage is TRBV6-5 and J usage is TRBJ1-6; D unresolved. Germline V gene lookup returns CDR1 MNHEY and CDR2 SVGAGI. V was cut by 6 bases and J by 14 bases, with 14 bases left in between. This CDR3 comprises 12 residues.

This chain joins TRBV6-1 and TRBJ2-7, with D unresolved. The CDR3 length is 14 residues. Germline V gene data show CDR1 as MNHNS and CDR2 as SASEGT. V lost 3 bases and J 2 bases, leaving 11 bases between the germline ends. As DNA, the CDR3 is TGTGCCAGCAGTGACCCCCCTAGAACCTACGAGCAGTACTTC. As protein: CASSDPPRTYEQYF.

The chain links TRBV11-3 to TRBJ2-1, with 7 bases matching TRBD2. J lost 3 bases, V lost 3 bases, and 5 bases had no gene match. The CDR3 runs 15 residues. The germline CDR1 and CDR2 sequences are SGHNT and YENEEA. The CDR3, as DNA: TGTGCCAGCAGCTTTCAAGCGGGAATCTACAATGAGCAGTTCTTC. Translated: CASSFQAGIYNEQFF. The full variable domain, in which reference TRBV11-3 and TRBJ2-1 provide the parts outside the CDR3, is EAGVVQSPRYKIIEKKQPVAFWCNPISGHNTLYWYLQNLGQGPELLIRYENEEAVDDSQLPKDRFSAERLKGVDSTLKIQPAELGDSAVYLCASSFQAGIYNEQFFGPGTRLTVL.

This clone was seen just once. V gene TRBV5-5 combines with J gene TRBJ2-5; D gene unclear. V gave up 2 bases and J gave up 4 bases, with 3 bases separating them. Per the germline V gene, CDR1 is SGHKS and CDR2 is YYEKEE (reference sequence). This CDR3 spans 11 amino acids. CDR3 in amino acids: CASSFVETQYF. CDR3 sequence (DNA): TGTGCCAGCAGCTTCGTAGAGACCCAGTACTTC.

The genes are TRBV28 and TRBJ2-1, with D tentatively TRBD2 (5 bases). The CDR3 extends over 12 amino acids. Trimming shortened V by 6 bases and J by 7 bases, and 10 bases separated the two germline ends. Germline values: CDR1 MDHEN, CDR2 SYDVKM. The CDR3 DNA sequence: TGTGCCAGCAGGGGAGAAAGGAATGAGCAGTTCTTC. Translating gives CASRGERNEQFF.

The chain carries TRBV6-5 and TRBJ2-2, with a possible D match to TRBD1 (6 bases). The CDR3 has 15 residues. Deletions cut 6 bases from V and 2 bases from J, with 13 bases between. Germline V gene lookup returns CDR1 MNHEY and CDR2 SVGAGI. The CDR3 loop reads CASSRGTTNTGELFF. CDR3 nucleotides: TGTGCCAGCAGCCGAGGGACAACAAACACCGGGGAGCTGTTTTTT.

Details on this clone: Relative to the germline gene, one junction end is altered; a read error may explain this. This rearrangement joins TRBV7-9 to TRBJ2-7; TRBD2 agrees at 9 bases. Per the germline V gene, CDR1 is SEHNR and CDR2 is FQNEAQ (reference sequence). The CDR3 extends over 16 amino acids. This CDR3 is CSSSLAGAGLASEQYF. The CDR3 DNA follows: TGTTCCAGCAGCTTAGCGGGGGCGGGACTAGCTTCCGAGCAGTACTTC.

The CDR3 nucleotides read TGTGCCAGCAGCTTAGGCGGGACGTCCCAAGAGACCCAGTACTTC. It encodes CASSLGGTSQETQYF. This chain joins TRBV7-9 and TRBJ2-5; D may be TRBD2 (6 bases). This CDR3 contains 15 residues. V was shortened by 1 base and J by 1 base, with 10 bases between the two germline ends. Germline V gives CDR1 SEHNR, CDR2 FQNEAQ (reference sequence).

The V call is TRBV7-9, the J call TRBJ2-3; 11 bases agree with TRBD2. The germline CDR1 and CDR2 sequences are SEHNR and FQNEAQ (reference sequence). Trimming removed 3 bases from V and 3 bases from J; junction bases left unmatched: 8. The CDR3 is 17 amino acids. DNA of the CDR3: TGTGCCAGCAGCTTCCGCCAAACTAGCGGGAGAACAGATACGCAGTATTTT. Amino acid sequence: CASSFRQTSGRTDTQYF. Complete variable domain (other parts from reference TRBV7-9 and TRBJ2-3): DTGVSQNPRHKITKRGQNVTFRCDPISEHNRLYWYRQTLGQGPEFLTYFQNEAQLEKSRLLSDRFSAERPKGSFSTLEIQRTEQGDSAMYLCASSFRQTSGRTDTQYFGPGTRLTVL.